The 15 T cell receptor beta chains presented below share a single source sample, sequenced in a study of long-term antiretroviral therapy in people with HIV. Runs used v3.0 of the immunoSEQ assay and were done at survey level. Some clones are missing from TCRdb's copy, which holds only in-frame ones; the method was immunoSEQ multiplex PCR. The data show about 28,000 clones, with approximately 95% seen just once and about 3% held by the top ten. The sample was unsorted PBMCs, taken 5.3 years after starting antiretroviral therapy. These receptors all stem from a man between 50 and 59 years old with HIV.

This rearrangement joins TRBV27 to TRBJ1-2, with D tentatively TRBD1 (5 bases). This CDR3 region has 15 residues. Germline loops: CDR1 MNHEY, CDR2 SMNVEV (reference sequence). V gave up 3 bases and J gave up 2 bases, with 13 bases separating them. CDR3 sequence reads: CASSFQGIGNYGYTF. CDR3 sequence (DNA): TGTGCCAGCAGTTTTCAGGGTATTGGGAACTATGGCTACACCTTC.

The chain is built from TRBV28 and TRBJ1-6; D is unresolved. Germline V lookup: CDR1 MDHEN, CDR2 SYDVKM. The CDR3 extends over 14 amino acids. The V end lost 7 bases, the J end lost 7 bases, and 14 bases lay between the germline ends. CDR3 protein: CASTHGLANSPLHF. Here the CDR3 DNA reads TGTGCCAGCACCCACGGACTCGCGAATTCACCCCTCCACTTT.

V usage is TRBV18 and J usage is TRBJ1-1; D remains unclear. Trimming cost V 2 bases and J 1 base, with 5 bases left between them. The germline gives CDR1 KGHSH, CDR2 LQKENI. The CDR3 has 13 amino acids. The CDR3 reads CASSPNPNTEAFF. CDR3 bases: TGTGCCAGCTCACCAAACCCGAACACTGAAGCTTTCTTT.

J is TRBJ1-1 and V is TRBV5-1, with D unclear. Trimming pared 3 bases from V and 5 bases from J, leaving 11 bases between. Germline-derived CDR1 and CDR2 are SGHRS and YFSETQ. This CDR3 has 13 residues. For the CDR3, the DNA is TGCGCCAGCAGCTCCGGGGATAATACTGAAGCTTTCTTT. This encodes CASSSGDNTEAFF.

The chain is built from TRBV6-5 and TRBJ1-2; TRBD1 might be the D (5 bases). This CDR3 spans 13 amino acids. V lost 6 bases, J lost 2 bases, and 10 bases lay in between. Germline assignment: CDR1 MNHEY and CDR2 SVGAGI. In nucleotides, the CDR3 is TGTGCCAGCAGCCGGGACGGGAACTATGGCTACACCTTC. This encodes CASSRDGNYGYTF.

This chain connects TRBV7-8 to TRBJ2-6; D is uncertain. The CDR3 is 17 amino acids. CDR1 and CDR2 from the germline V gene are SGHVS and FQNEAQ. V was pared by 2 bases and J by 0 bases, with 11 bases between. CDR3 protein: CASSLSQSGSGANVLTF. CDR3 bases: TGTGCCAGCAGCTTATCGCAGTCGGGCTCTGGGGCCAACGTCCTGACTTTC.

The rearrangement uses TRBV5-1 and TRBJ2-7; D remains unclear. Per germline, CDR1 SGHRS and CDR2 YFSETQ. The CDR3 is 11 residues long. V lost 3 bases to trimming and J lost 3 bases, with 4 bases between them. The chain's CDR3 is CASSSGYEQYF. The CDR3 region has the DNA TGCGCCAGCAGCTCGGGCTACGAGCAGTACTTC. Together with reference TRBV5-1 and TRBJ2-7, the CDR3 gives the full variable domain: KAGVTQTPRYLIKTRGQQVTLSCSPISGHRSVSWYQQTPGQGLQFLFEYFSETQRNKGNFPGRFSGRQFSNSRSEMNVSTLELGDSALYLCASSSGYEQYFGPGTRLTVT.

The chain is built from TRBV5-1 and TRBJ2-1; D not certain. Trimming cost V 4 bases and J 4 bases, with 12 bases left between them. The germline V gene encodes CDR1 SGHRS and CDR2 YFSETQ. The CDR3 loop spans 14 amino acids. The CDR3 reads CASSPPPQYNEQFF. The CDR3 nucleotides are TGCGCCAGCAGCCCTCCCCCACAGTACAATGAGCAGTTCTTC.

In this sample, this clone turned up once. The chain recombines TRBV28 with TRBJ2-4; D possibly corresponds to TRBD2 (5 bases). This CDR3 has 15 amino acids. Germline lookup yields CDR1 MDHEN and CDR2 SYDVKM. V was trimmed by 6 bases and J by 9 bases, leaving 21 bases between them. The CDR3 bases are TGTGCCAGCAGAAGGAAGGGAAGGGAGAGCGGCATTCAGTACTTC. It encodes CASRRKGRESGIQYF.

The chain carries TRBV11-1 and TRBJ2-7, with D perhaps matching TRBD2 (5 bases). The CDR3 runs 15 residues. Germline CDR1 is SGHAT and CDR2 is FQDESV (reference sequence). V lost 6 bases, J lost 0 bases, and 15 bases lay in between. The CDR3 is CASSMTAGSSYEQYF. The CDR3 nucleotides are TGTGCCAGCAGTATGACTGCGGGTAGCTCCTACGAGCAGTACTTC. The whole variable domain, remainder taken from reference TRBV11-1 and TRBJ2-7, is EAEVAQSPRYKITEKSQAVAFWCDPISGHATLYWYRQILGQGPELLVQFQDESVVDDSQLPKDRFSAERLKGVDSTLKIQPAELGDSAMYLCASSMTAGSSYEQYFGPGTRLTVT.

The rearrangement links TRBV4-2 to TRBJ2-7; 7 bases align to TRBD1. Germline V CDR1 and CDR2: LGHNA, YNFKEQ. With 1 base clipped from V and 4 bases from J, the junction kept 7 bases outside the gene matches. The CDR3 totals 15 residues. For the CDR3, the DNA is TGTGCCAGCAGCCAAGGGACGGCAGGGGGTTACGAGCAGTACTTC. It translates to CASSQGTAGGYEQYF.

CDR3 residues: CASSDLGQGSSEAFF. For the CDR3, the DNA is TGCGCCAGCAGTGACTTGGGACAGGGTAGCTCTGAAGCTTTCTTT. The chain links TRBV10-1 to TRBJ1-1; 9 bases are a match to TRBD1. CDR3 size: 15 residues. The ends lost 3 bases at V and 6 bases at J; junction bases unmatched: 8. Germline lookup yields CDR1 WNHNN and CDR2 SYGVQD (reference sequence).

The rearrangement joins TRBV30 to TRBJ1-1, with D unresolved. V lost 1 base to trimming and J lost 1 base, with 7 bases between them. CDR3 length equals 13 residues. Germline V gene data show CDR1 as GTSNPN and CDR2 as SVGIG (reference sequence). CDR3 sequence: CAWSEPGNTEAFF. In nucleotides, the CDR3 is TGTGCCTGGAGTGAACCGGGGAACACTGAAGCTTTCTTT. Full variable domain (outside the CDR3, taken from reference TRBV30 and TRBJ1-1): SQTIHQWPATLVQPVGSPLSLECTVEGTSNPNLYWYRQAAGRGLQLLFYSVGIGQISSEVPQNLSASRPQDRQFILSSKKLLLSDSGFYLCAWSEPGNTEAFFGQGTRLTVV.

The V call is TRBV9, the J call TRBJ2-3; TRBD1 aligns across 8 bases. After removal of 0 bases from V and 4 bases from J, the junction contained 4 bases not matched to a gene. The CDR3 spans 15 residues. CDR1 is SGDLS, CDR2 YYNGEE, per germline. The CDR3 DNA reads TGTGCCAGCAGCGTAGCGGACAGGGTCCCAGATACGCAGTATTTT. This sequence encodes CASSVADRVPDTQYF.

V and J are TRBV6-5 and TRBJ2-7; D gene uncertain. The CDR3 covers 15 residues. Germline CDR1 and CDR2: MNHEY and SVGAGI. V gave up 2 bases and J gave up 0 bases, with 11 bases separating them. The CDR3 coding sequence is TGTGCCAGCAGTTACAACGCACTAAGCTCCTACGAGCAGTACTTC. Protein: CASSYNALSSYEQYF.